This entry concerns a single T cell receptor beta chain. Its antigen is unknown. The data were taken from a study of identical twins. Study observations and caveats: Fewer insertions were carried by abundant cord blood beta clonotypes, but none was seen in memory repertoires. Among out-of-frame alpha sequences shared by twins, low generation probability occurred in excess.

A universal primer site came from template switching; cDNA carried unique molecular identifiers. Each CDR3 protein is one row after TCRdb ran MiXCR on the 5' RACE reads. The repertoire holds approximately 1.8 million distinct CDR3 sequences, with about 32% as singletons. This CDR3 region has 15 residues. Germline CDR1 reads DFQATT; CDR2 reads SNEGSKA (reference sequence). Trimming left V 0 bases short and J 0 bases short, with 8 bases between. V usage is TRBV20-1 and J usage is TRBJ1-4; D is unresolved. The sequencing input was cord blood. This clonotype was obtained from a newborn girl in good health. The CDR3 spells CSAREVLATNEKLFF. CDR3 nucleotides: TGCAGTGCTAGAGAGGTCCTTGCAACTAATGAAAAACTGTTTTTT.